Below, 3 T cell receptor beta chains from the same sample are listed, as sequenced in a study of blood T cell repertoires in COVID-19. The assay was immunoSEQ multiplex PCR, and TCRdb's table has in-frame clones only and misses some. This sample has tens of thousands of clones, with roughly 80% found just once. Sequences were obtained from peripheral blood. The receptor set was obtained from a man aged 65 to 79 with acute or convalescent COVID-19.

This clone has only a few counts. The rearrangement links TRBV30 to TRBJ1-6, with D hard to call. V lost 2 bases and J 6 bases, leaving 17 bases between the germline ends. CDR1 is GTSNPN and CDR2 is SVGIG in the germline V gene (reference sequence). This CDR3 has 16 amino acids. CDR3 loop: CAWSREGSRRNSPLHF. CDR3 sequence (DNA): TGTGCCTGGAGTCGTGAAGGGAGTAGACGTAATTCACCCCTCCACTTT.

This chain uses TRBV9 with TRBJ1-3; TRBD1 matches at 11 bases. V lost 3 bases to trimming and J lost 4 bases; unmatched junction nucleotides: 6. This CDR3 contains 16 residues. The germline V gene encodes CDR1 SGDLS and CDR2 YYNGEE. Here the CDR3 reads CASSAGQGATGNTIYF. The CDR3 nucleotides read TGTGCCAGCAGCGCCGGACAGGGGGCTACGGGAAACACCATATATTTT.

V usage is TRBV24-1 and J usage is TRBJ1-3, with 9 bases matching TRBD1. Germline assignment: CDR1 KGHDR and CDR2 SFDVKD. The ends lost 3 bases at V and 4 bases at J; junction bases unmatched: 3. The CDR3 runs 15 residues. Here the CDR3 DNA reads TGTGCCACCAGTGATCATGGGACAGGGGGAAACACCATATATTTT. Residues: CATSDHGTGGNTIYF.